These T cell receptor beta chains were read from a single sample in a study of early T cells in non-severe SARS-CoV-2 infection. TCRdb recomputed calls from the 5' RACE reads with MiXCR, one row per CDR3 protein. The profile shows nearly 55,000 distinct CDR3 sequences, about 7.7% of them singletons. This sample comprised whole blood, obtained at baseline. The receptors here all came from an adult who was a healthcare worker with PCR-confirmed SARS-CoV-2 infection or an uninfected control (not recorded which). The CDR3 runs from the conserved cysteine through the conserved F or W. Fields, in order: clone size, D gene, V gene, J gene, CDR3 protein, CDR3 DNA. The D gene is left open where the match is weak. The size entry is marked missing in some rows and otherwise reads once, few, many or a size class.

abundance: many; d_gene: NA; v_gene: TRBV5-5; j_gene: TRBJ1-6; CDR3aa: CASSPRTGHSPLHF; CDR3nt: TGTGCCAGCAGCCCCCGCACAGGGCATTCACCCCTCCACTTT
abundance: NA; d_gene: NA; v_gene: TRBV12-3/TRBV12-4; j_gene: TRBJ1-1; CDR3aa: CASSLGTGYWVNTEAFF; CDR3nt: TGTGCCAGCAGTTTAGGTACAGGTTACTGGGTGAACACTGAAGCTTTCTTT
abundance: many; d_gene: NA; v_gene: TRBV6-1; j_gene: TRBJ2-7; CDR3aa: CASAPRDEQYF; CDR3nt: TGTGCCAGCGCACCCCGGGACGAGCAGTACTTC
abundance: NA; d_gene: TRBD2; v_gene: TRBV6-1; j_gene: TRBJ2-7; CDR3aa: CASWTSNGYEQYF; CDR3nt: TGTGCCAGCTGGACTAGTAATGGGTACGAGCAGTACTTC
abundance: NA; d_gene: TRBD2; v_gene: TRBV6-5; j_gene: TRBJ2-1; CDR3aa: CASSYGGRAGEQFF; CDR3nt: TGTGCCAGCAGTTACGGGGGGAGGGCAGGTGAGCAGTTCTTC
abundance: NA; d_gene: TRBD1; v_gene: TRBV11-3; j_gene: TRBJ2-2; CDR3aa: CASSSGTGATGELFF; CDR3nt: TGTGCCAGCAGCTCCGGGACAGGTGCAACCGGGGAGCTGTTTTTT
abundance: NA; d_gene: TRBD1; v_gene: TRBV19; j_gene: TRBJ2-4; CDR3aa: CATGQGLWNIQYF; CDR3nt: TGTGCCACGGGACAGGGACTGTGGAACATTCAGTACTTC
abundance: many; d_gene: TRBD2; v_gene: TRBV4-2; j_gene: TRBJ2-5; CDR3aa: CAGSHGTSGIETQYF; CDR3nt: TGTGCCGGCAGCCATGGCACTAGCGGGATAGAGACCCAGTACTTC
abundance: many; d_gene: TRBD2; v_gene: TRBV7-8; j_gene: TRBJ2-7; CDR3aa: CASLAGVLSSYEQYF; CDR3nt: TGTGCCTCCTTAGCGGGTGTACTTAGCTCCTACGAGCAGTACTTC
abundance: NA; d_gene: TRBD1; v_gene: TRBV6-6; j_gene: TRBJ2-2; CDR3aa: CASRDRGQGGELFF; CDR3nt: TGTGCCAGCAGAGACAGGGGGCAGGGCGGGGAGCTGTTTTTT
abundance: NA; d_gene: NA; v_gene: TRBV12-3/TRBV12-4; j_gene: TRBJ2-6; CDR3aa: CASRRVSGANVLTF; CDR3nt: TGTGCCAGCAGGAGGGTCTCTGGGGCCAACGTCCTGACTTTC
abundance: NA; d_gene: TRBD2; v_gene: TRBV29-1; j_gene: TRBJ2-1; CDR3aa: CSVASGGKQFF; CDR3nt: TGCAGCGTTGCTAGCGGAGGTAAGCAGTTCTTC
abundance: NA; d_gene: TRBD2; v_gene: TRBV29-1; j_gene: TRBJ2-7; CDR3aa: CSVRTSSPYEQYF; CDR3nt: TGCAGCGTTCGGACTAGCAGCCCCTACGAGCAGTACTTC
abundance: many; d_gene: TRBD1; v_gene: TRBV12-3/TRBV12-4; j_gene: TRBJ1-1; CDR3aa: CASSSDRAYEAFF; CDR3nt: TGTGCCAGCAGCTCGGACAGGGCCTATGAAGCTTTCTTT
abundance: few; d_gene: TRBD2; v_gene: TRBV5-4; j_gene: TRBJ2-5; CDR3aa: CASREGWRERETQYF; CDR3nt: TGTGCCAGCAGGGAGGGGTGGCGGGAGAGAGAGACCCAGTACTTC
abundance: NA; d_gene: NA; v_gene: TRBV5-5; j_gene: TRBJ2-3; CDR3aa: CASSLPTETGTQYF; CDR3nt: TGTGCCAGCAGCCTGCCAACGGAAACGGGTACGCAGTATTTT
abundance: many; d_gene: NA; v_gene: TRBV12-3/TRBV12-4; j_gene: TRBJ2-3; CDR3aa: CASRSTDTQYF; CDR3nt: TGTGCCAGCAGGAGCACAGATACGCAGTATTTT
abundance: few; d_gene: TRBD2; v_gene: TRBV20-1; j_gene: TRBJ2-3; CDR3aa: CSAPPLAGAVDTQYF; CDR3nt: TGCAGTGCCCCCCCCCTAGCGGGAGCCGTAGATACGCAGTATTTT
abundance: once; d_gene: TRBD2; v_gene: TRBV18; j_gene: TRBJ2-1; CDR3aa: CASSPGTSGRIEQFF; CDR3nt: TGTGCCAGCTCACCTGGGACTAGCGGGAGAATTGAGCAGTTCTTC
abundance: NA; d_gene: TRBD1; v_gene: TRBV20-1; j_gene: TRBJ1-3; CDR3aa: CSARPPGGAAGNTIYF; CDR3nt: TGCAGTGCGCGTCCCCCAGGGGGGGCTGCAGGAAACACCATATATTTT
abundance: many; d_gene: NA; v_gene: TRBV6-1; j_gene: TRBJ1-1; CDR3aa: CASSEKIGQKNTEAFF; CDR3nt: TGTGCCAGCAGCGAAAAGATAGGACAGAAGAACACTGAAGCTTTCTTT
abundance: many; d_gene: NA; v_gene: TRBV14; j_gene: TRBJ2-1; CDR3aa: CASSQAVPYNEQFF; CDR3nt: TGTGCCAGCAGCCAAGCAGTGCCGTACAATGAGCAGTTCTTC
abundance: NA; d_gene: NA; v_gene: TRBV6-5; j_gene: TRBJ2-7; CDR3aa: CASSPSEDEQYF; CDR3nt: TGTGCCAGCAGTCCAAGTGAAGACGAGCAGTACTTC
abundance: NA; d_gene: NA; v_gene: TRBV6-5; j_gene: TRBJ1-1; CDR3aa: CASSYSTGGLNTEAFF; CDR3nt: TGTGCCAGCAGTTACTCGACAGGAGGCTTGAACACTGAAGCTTTCTTT
abundance: medium-sized; d_gene: NA; v_gene: TRBV7-2; j_gene: TRBJ1-5; CDR3aa: CASSTDVNQPQHF; CDR3nt: TGTGCCAGCAGCACGGATGTCAATCAGCCCCAGCATTTT
abundance: many; d_gene: NA; v_gene: TRBV30; j_gene: TRBJ2-3; CDR3aa: CAWSVPTDTQYF; CDR3nt: TGTGCCTGGAGTGTACCGACAGATACGCAGTATTTT
abundance: many; d_gene: NA; v_gene: TRBV7-2; j_gene: TRBJ2-1; CDR3aa: CASSLGASSYNEQFF; CDR3nt: TGTGCCAGCAGCTTAGGAGCGAGCTCCTACAATGAGCAGTTCTTC
abundance: many; d_gene: TRBD1; v_gene: TRBV20-1; j_gene: TRBJ1-1; CDR3aa: CSARDLRTGDTEAFF; CDR3nt: TGCAGTGCTAGAGACCTGCGGACAGGGGACACTGAAGCTTTCTTT
abundance: NA; d_gene: NA; v_gene: TRBV27; j_gene: TRBJ2-1; CDR3aa: CASRIANEQFF; CDR3nt: TGTGCCAGCAGAATAGCTAATGAGCAGTTCTTC
abundance: many; d_gene: TRBD2; v_gene: TRBV2; j_gene: TRBJ2-7; CDR3aa: CASREGTSGTGGEQYF; CDR3nt: TGTGCCAGCAGGGAGGGGACTAGCGGGACCGGCGGCGAGCAGTACTTC
abundance: NA; d_gene: TRBD2; v_gene: TRBV20-1; j_gene: TRBJ2-7; CDR3aa: CSAGLAGGHEQYF; CDR3nt: TGCAGTGCTGGACTAGCGGGAGGCCACGAGCAGTACTTC
abundance: few; d_gene: TRBD1; v_gene: TRBV29-1; j_gene: TRBJ1-2; CDR3aa: CSGTDRGYGYTF; CDR3nt: TGCAGCGGTACGGACAGGGGTTATGGCTACACCTTC
abundance: NA; d_gene: TRBD1; v_gene: TRBV18; j_gene: TRBJ2-3; CDR3aa: CASSPAGTGEPDTQYF; CDR3nt: TGTGCCAGCTCACCCGCCGGGACAGGGGAACCAGATACGCAGTATTTT
abundance: NA; d_gene: TRBD1; v_gene: TRBV20-1; j_gene: TRBJ2-7; CDR3aa: CSAQTGLYEQYF; CDR3nt: TGCAGTGCGCAGACAGGGCTCTACGAGCAGTACTTC
abundance: few; d_gene: NA; v_gene: TRBV20-1; j_gene: TRBJ2-1; CDR3aa: CSARDGVREQFF; CDR3nt: TGCAGTGCTAGAGACGGCGTGCGGGAGCAGTTCTTC
abundance: NA; d_gene: TRBD2; v_gene: TRBV27; j_gene: TRBJ2-3; CDR3aa: CASSLRRERGDTQYF; CDR3nt: TGTGCCAGCAGTTTGCGGCGGGAGCGAGGAGATACGCAGTATTTT
abundance: NA; d_gene: TRBD1; v_gene: TRBV29-1; j_gene: TRBJ2-7; CDR3aa: CSVADRGHFEQYF; CDR3nt: TGCAGCGTGGCGGACAGGGGGCACTTCGAGCAGTACTTC
abundance: many; d_gene: NA; v_gene: TRBV7-9; j_gene: TRBJ2-1; CDR3aa: CASSRLSIHNEQFF; CDR3nt: TGTGCCAGCAGCCGCCTTTCGATCCACAATGAGCAGTTCTTC
abundance: few; d_gene: NA; v_gene: TRBV15; j_gene: TRBJ1-5; CDR3aa: CATSRDAGENQPQHF; CDR3nt: TGTGCCACCAGCAGAGATGCGGGGGAAAATCAGCCCCAGCATTTT
abundance: few; d_gene: NA; v_gene: TRBV6-5; j_gene: TRBJ2-7; CDR3aa: CASSYSSWGEQYF; CDR3nt: TGTGCCAGCAGTTACTCGAGTTGGGGCGAGCAGTACTTC
abundance: few; d_gene: TRBD1; v_gene: TRBV5-1; j_gene: TRBJ2-3; CDR3aa: CASRPGQRWIDTQYF; CDR3nt: TGCGCCAGCAGACCGGGACAGAGATGGATAGATACGCAGTATTTT
abundance: few; d_gene: NA; v_gene: TRBV7-6; j_gene: TRBJ1-4; CDR3aa: CASSPTAATNEKLFF; CDR3nt: TGTGCCAGCAGCCCCACAGCTGCAACTAATGAAAAACTGTTTTTT
abundance: NA; d_gene: NA; v_gene: TRBV7-9; j_gene: TRBJ2-2; CDR3aa: CASSFVRGTGELFF; CDR3nt: TGTGCCAGCAGCTTTGTCAGGGGCACCGGGGAGCTGTTTTTT
abundance: many; d_gene: TRBD1; v_gene: TRBV2; j_gene: TRBJ2-7; CDR3aa: CASSGGLRDRASYEQYF; CDR3nt: TGTGCCAGCAGTGGGGGGCTCCGGGACAGGGCCTCCTACGAGCAGTACTTC
abundance: NA; d_gene: NA; v_gene: TRBV28; j_gene: TRBJ2-1; CDR3aa: CASSSSPRAGEQFF; CDR3nt: TGTGCCAGCAGTTCGTCCCCTCGCGCGGGTGAGCAGTTCTTC
abundance: NA; d_gene: NA; v_gene: TRBV7-9; j_gene: TRBJ2-2; CDR3aa: CASSHLSGELFF; CDR3nt: TGTGCCAGCAGCCACCTGTCCGGGGAGCTGTTTTTT
abundance: few; d_gene: NA; v_gene: TRBV5-6; j_gene: TRBJ2-7; CDR3aa: CASRSPGVAYEQYF; CDR3nt: TGTGCCAGCAGGTCCCCGGGGGTCGCCTACGAGCAGTACTTC
abundance: few; d_gene: NA; v_gene: TRBV7-9; j_gene: TRBJ2-3; CDR3aa: CASSSLVSPSTDTQYF; CDR3nt: TGTGCCAGCAGCTCGTTGGTTTCCCCTAGCACAGATACGCAGTATTTT
abundance: NA; d_gene: TRBD2; v_gene: TRBV20-1; j_gene: TRBJ2-3; CDR3aa: CSARPGLAGSGDTQYF; CDR3nt: TGCAGTGCTAGACCGGGACTAGCGGGATCCGGGGATACGCAGTATTTT
abundance: many; d_gene: NA; v_gene: TRBV15; j_gene: TRBJ2-7; CDR3aa: CATSRDLGPLEQYF; CDR3nt: TGTGCCACCAGCAGAGATCTTGGCCCTCTCGAGCAGTACTTC
abundance: few; d_gene: TRBD2; v_gene: TRBV7-3; j_gene: TRBJ2-4; CDR3aa: CASSLTGLADFKNIQYF; CDR3nt: TGTGCCAGCAGCTTAACAGGACTAGCGGATTTCAAAAACATTCAGTACTTC
abundance: many; d_gene: NA; v_gene: TRBV5-1; j_gene: TRBJ2-1; CDR3aa: CASSSTGNPTNEQFF; CDR3nt: TGCGCCAGCAGCTCCACAGGGAATCCCACGAATGAGCAGTTCTTC
abundance: many; d_gene: TRBD2; v_gene: TRBV19; j_gene: TRBJ2-1; CDR3aa: CASSIEGGSISYNEQFF; CDR3nt: TGTGCCAGTAGTATAGAGGGCGGGAGTATCTCCTACAATGAGCAGTTCTTC
abundance: NA; d_gene: NA; v_gene: TRBV7-9; j_gene: TRBJ1-1; CDR3aa: CASSLVWSENTEAFF; CDR3nt: TGTGCCAGCAGCTTAGTCTGGTCCGAAAACACTGAAGCTTTCTTT